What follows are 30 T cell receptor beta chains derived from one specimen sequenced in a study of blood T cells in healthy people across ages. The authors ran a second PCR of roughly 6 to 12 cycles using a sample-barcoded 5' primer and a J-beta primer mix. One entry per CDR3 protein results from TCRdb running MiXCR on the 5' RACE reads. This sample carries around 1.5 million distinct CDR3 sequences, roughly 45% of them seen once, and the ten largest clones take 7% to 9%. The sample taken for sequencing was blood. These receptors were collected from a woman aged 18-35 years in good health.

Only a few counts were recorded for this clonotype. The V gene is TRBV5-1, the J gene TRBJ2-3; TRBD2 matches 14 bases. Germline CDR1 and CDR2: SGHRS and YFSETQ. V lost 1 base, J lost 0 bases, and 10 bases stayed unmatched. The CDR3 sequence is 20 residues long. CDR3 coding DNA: TGCGCCAGCAGCTTGAAAACGACTAGCGGGGGGGCCCATAGCACAGATACGCAGTATTTT. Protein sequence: CASSLKTTSGGAHSTDTQYF.

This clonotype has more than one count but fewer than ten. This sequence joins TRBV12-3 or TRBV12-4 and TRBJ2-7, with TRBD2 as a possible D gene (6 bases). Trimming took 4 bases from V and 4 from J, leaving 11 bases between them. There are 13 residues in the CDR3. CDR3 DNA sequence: TGTGCCAGCAGTTCCTGGACTATGTACGAGCAGTACTTC. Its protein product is CASSSWTMYEQYF.

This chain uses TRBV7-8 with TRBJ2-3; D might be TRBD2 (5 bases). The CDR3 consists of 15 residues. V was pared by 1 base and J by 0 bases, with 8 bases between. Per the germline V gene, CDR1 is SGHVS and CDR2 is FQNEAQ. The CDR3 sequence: CASSLGSVSTDTQYF. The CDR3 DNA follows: TGTGCCAGCAGCTTAGGTAGCGTGAGCACAGATACGCAGTATTTT.

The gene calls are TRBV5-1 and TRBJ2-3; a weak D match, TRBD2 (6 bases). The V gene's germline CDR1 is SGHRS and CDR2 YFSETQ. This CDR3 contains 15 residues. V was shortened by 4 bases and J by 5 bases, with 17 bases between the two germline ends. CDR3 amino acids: CASSPTGLSRDTQYF. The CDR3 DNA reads TGCGCCAGCAGCCCGACTGGACTATCAAGAGATACGCAGTATTTT.

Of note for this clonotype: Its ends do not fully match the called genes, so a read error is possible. The CDR3 DNA reads as TGCATTGCTAGCCGGGACAATGAGCAGTTCTTC. It codes for CIASRDNEQFF. J is TRBJ2-1 and V is TRBV20-1; weak D call: TRBD2 (5 bases). This CDR3 region has 11 residues. Looked up from germline, CDR1 is DFQATT and CDR2 is SNEGSKA (reference sequence).

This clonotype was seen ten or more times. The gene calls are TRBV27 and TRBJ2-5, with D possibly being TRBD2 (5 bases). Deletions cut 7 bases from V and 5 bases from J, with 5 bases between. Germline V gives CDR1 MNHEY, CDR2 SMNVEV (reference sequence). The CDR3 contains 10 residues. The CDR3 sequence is CASKRETQYF. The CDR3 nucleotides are TGTGCCAGCAAGCGGGAGACCCAGTACTTC.

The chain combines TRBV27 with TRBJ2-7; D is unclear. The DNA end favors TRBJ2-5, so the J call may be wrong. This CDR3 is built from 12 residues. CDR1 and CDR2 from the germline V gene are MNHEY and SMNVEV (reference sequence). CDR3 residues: CASRKSEGTQYF. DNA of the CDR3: TGTGCCAGCCGAAAATCTGAAGGGACCCAGTACTTC.

CDR3 loop: CASIRGNEQYF. For the CDR3, the DNA is TGTGCCAGCATTCGGGGTAACGAGCAGTACTTC. V and J are TRBV6-1 and TRBJ2-7; D possibly corresponds to TRBD2 (5 bases). V was cut by 7 bases and J by 5 bases, with 9 bases left in between. The CDR3 consists of 11 residues. The germline V gene encodes CDR1 MNHNS and CDR2 SASEGT.

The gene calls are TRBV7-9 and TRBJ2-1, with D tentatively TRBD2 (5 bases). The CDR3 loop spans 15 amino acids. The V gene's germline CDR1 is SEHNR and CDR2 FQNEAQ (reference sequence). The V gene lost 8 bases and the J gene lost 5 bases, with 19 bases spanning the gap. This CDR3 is CASFSTRRGNNEQFF. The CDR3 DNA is TGTGCCAGCTTCAGTACGAGACGGGGAAACAATGAGCAGTTCTTC.

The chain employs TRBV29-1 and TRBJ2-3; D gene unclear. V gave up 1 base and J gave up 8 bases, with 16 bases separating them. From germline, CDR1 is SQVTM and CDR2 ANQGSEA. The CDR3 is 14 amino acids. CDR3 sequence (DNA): TGCAGCGTTGAAGTTCCCTCCGGGTCCGGTACGCAGTATTTT. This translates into CSVEVPSGSGTQYF.

The DNA of the CDR3 is TGTGCTAGTGGTTCCCTCAGGGATAGTAGCTTAGCCAAAAACATTCAGTACTTC. Amino acid sequence: CASGSLRDSSLAKNIQYF. The chain carries TRBV12-5 and TRBJ2-4, with a tentative D call TRBD1 (5 bases). In germline, CDR1 is LGHNT, CDR2 FRNRAP. Trimming took 4 bases from V and 0 from J, leaving 19 bases between them. CDR3 size: 18 residues.

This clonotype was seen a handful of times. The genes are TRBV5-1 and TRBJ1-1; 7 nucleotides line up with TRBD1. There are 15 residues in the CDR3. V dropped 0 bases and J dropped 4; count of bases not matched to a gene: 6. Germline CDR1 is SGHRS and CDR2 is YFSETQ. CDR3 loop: CASSLARQGSTEAFF. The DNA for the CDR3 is TGCGCCAGCAGCTTGGCCCGACAGGGTTCCACTGAAGCTTTCTTT.

The CDR3 nucleotides read TGTGCCAGCAGCCCACTAGTGGGGGGGACCTACAATGAGCAGTACTTC. Translation: CASSPLVGGTYNEQYF. The chain joins TRBV28 to TRBJ2-1; 7 nucleotides line up with TRBD2. The J call may not be correct, given that the DNA end is closer to TRBJ2-7. Germline-derived CDR1 and CDR2 are MDHEN and SYDVKM. The CDR3 totals 16 residues.

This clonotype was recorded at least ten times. CDR3 in DNA: TGTGCCAGCGGGCTAGCGGGGGGACCAGATACGCAGTATTTT. It is translated as CASGLAGGPDTQYF. The chain has TRBV6-2 or TRBV6-3 and TRBJ2-3; 11 bases are shared with TRBD2. The V and J ends lost 8 bases and 4 bases, in that order; junction bases with no gene match: 5. The length of the CDR3 is 14 residues. CDR1 and CDR2 from the germline V gene are MNHEY and SVGEGT.

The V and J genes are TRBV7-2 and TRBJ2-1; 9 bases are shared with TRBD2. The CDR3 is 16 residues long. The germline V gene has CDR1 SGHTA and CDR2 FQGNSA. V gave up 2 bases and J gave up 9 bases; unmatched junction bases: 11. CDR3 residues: CASSLRSAGGNGEQFF. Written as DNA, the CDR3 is TGTGCCAGCAGCTTAAGGTCGGCGGGGGGGAATGGTGAGCAGTTCTTC.

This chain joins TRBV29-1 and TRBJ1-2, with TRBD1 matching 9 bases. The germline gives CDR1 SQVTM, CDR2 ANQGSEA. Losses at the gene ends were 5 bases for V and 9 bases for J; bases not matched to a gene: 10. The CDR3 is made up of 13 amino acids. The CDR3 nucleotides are TGCAGCGTTTCACCGGGGACAGGGAGCAGCTACACCTTC. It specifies CSVSPGTGSSYTF.

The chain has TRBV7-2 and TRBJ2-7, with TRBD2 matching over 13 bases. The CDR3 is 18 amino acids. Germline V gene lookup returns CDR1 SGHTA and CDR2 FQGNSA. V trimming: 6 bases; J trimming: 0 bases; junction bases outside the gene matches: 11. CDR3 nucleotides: TGTGCCAGCAGTCCCGGGACTAGCGGGACCCTAAGCTCCTACGAGCAGTACTTC. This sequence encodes CASSPGTSGTLSSYEQYF.

The CDR3 sequence is CSAHRGRGNTEAFF. DNA of the CDR3: TGCAGTGCTCACCGGGGACGGGGGAACACTGAAGCTTTCTTT. The V and J genes are TRBV20-1 and TRBJ1-1, with D possibly being TRBD1 (5 bases). Trimming took off 5 bases at V and 1 base at J, with 14 bases between the two ends. Germline V lookup: CDR1 DFQATT, CDR2 SNEGSKA (reference sequence). The CDR3 has 14 amino acids.

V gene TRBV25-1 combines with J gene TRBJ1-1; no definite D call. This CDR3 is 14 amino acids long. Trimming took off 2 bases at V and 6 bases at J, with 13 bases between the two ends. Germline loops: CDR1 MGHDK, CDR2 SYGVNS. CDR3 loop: CASSEVGIYAEAFF. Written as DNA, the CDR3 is TGTGCCAGCAGTGAAGTGGGTATTTACGCTGAAGCTTTCTTT.

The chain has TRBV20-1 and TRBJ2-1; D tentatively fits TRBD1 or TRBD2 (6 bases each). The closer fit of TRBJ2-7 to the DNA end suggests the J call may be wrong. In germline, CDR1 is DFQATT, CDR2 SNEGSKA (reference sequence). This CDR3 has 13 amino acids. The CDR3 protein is CSAGGQEYNEQYF. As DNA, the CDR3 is TGCAGTGCCGGGGGCCAGGAATACAATGAGCAGTACTTC.

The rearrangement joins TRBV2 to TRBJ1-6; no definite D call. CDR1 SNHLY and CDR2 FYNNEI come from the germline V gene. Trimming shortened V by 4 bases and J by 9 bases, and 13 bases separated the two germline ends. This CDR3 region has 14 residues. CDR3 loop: CASSGRAGSSPLHF. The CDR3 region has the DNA TGTGCCAGCAGTGGAAGGGCGGGTAGTTCACCCCTCCACTTT.

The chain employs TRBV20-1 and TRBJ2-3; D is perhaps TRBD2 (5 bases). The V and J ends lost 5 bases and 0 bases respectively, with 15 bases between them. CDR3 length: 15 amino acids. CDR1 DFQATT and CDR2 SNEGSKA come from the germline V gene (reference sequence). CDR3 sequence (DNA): TGCAGTGCTGGACCAGGACTGGAAAGCACAGATACGCAGTATTTT. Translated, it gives CSAGPGLESTDTQYF.

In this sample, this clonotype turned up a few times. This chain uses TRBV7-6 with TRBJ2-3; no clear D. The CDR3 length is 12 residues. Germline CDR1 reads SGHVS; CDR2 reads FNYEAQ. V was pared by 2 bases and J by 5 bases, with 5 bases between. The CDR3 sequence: CASSLTEDTQYF. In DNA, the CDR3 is TGTGCCAGCAGCTTAACGGAAGATACGCAGTATTTT.

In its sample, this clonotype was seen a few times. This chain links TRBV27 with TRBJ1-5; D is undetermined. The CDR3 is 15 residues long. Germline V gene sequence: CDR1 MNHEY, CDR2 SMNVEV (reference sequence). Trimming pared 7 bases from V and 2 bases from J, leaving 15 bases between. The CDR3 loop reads CASKTRASRNQPQHF. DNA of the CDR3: TGTGCCAGCAAGACTAGGGCTTCGCGCAATCAGCCCCAGCATTTT.

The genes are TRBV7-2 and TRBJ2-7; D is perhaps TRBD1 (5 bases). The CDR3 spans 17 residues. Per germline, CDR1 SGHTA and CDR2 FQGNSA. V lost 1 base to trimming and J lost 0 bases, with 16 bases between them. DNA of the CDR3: TGTGCCAGCAGCTTAGAGACGGCCAGGGCCTCCTCCTACGAGCAGTACTTC. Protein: CASSLETARASSYEQYF.

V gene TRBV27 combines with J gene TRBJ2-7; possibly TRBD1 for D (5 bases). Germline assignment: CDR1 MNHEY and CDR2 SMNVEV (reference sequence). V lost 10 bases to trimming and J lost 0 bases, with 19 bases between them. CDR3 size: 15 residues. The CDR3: CATSTNRKSSYEQYF. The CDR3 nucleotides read TGTGCCACCTCGACCAACAGGAAAAGCTCCTACGAGCAGTACTTC.

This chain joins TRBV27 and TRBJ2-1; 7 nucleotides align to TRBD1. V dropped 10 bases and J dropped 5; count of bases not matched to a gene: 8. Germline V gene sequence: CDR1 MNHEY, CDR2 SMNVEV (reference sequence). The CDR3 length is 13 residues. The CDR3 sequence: CAIHRQGDNEQFF. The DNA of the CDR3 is TGTGCCATCCACCGACAGGGCGACAATGAGCAGTTCTTC.

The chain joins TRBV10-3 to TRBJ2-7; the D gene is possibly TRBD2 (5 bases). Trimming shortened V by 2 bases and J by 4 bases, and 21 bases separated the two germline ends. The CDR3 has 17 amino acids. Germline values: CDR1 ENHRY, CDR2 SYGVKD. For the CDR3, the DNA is TGTGCCATCAGTGAGGGGTTGGGAGTGTCGGTAAGATACGAGCAGTACTTC. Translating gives CAISEGLGVSVRYEQYF.

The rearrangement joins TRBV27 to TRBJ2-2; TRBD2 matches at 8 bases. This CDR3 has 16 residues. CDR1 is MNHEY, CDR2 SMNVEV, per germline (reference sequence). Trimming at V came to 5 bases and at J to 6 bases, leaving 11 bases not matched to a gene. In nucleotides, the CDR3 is TGTGCCAGCAGTCCCCGGGGGGGGGATAAACCCGGGGAGCTGTTTTTT. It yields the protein CASSPRGGDKPGELFF.

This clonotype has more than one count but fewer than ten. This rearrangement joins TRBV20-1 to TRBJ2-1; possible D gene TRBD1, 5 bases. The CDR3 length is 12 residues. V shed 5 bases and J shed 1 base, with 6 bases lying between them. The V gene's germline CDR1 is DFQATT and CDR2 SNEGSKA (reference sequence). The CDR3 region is CSAGASYNEQFF. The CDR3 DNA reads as TGCAGTGCTGGGGCATCCTACAATGAGCAGTTCTTC.